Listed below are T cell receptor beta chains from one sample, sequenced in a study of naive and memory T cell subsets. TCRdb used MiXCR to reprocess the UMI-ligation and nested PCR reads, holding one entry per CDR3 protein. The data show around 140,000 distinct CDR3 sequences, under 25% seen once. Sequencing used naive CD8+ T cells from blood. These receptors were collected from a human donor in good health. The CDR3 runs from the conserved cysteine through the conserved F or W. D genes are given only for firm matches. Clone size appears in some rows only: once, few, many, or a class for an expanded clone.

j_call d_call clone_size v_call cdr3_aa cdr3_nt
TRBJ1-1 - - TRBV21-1 CASSKADKNTEAFF TGTGCCAGCAGCAAAGCGGACAAGAACACTGAAGCTTTCTTT
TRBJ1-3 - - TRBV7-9 CASSVVGSGNTIYF TGTGCCAGCAGCGTGGTAGGATCTGGAAACACCATATATTTT
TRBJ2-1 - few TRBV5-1 CASTWGPLLNEQFF TGCGCCAGCACCTGGGGCCCTCTTCTCAATGAGCAGTTCTTC
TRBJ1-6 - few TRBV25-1 CASPKFFAGEEISPLHF TGTGCCAGCCCGAAGTTTTTCGCCGGGGAAGAGATTTCACCCCTCCACTTT
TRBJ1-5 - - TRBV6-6 CASSYSRAGYQPQHF TGTGCCAGCAGTTACTCGAGGGCAGGTTACCAGCCCCAGCATTTT
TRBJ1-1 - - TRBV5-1 CASTPPGVQGNTEAFF TGCGCCAGCACCCCCCCAGGGGTGCAGGGGAACACTGAAGCTTTCTTT
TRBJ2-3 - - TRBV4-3 CASSQELSVVPDTQYF TGCGCCAGCAGCCAAGAGTTGTCCGTAGTTCCCGATACGCAGTATTTT
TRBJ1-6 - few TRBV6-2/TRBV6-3 CASSPIGSPLHF TGTGCCAGCAGTCCTATCGGATCACCCCTCCACTTT
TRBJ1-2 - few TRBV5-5 CASSQSNNYGYTF TGTGCCAGCAGCCAATCGAATAACTATGGCTACACCTTC
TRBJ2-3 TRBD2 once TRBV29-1 CSVRTSGSTDTQYF TGCAGCGTTCGGACTAGCGGGAGTACAGATACGCAGTATTTT
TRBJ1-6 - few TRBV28 CASSFISGMSSPLHF TGTGCCAGCAGTTTCATATCAGGGATGAGCTCACCCCTCCACTTT
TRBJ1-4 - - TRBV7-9 CASSSVRGELFF TGTGCCAGCAGCTCCGTCCGCGGGGAACTGTTTTTT
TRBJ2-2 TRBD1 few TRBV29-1 CSVETGGDTGELFF TGCAGCGTCGAGACAGGGGGAGACACCGGGGAGCTGTTTTTT
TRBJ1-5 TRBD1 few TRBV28 CASRGDRGTGNQPQHF TGTGCCAGCAGGGGGGACAGGGGAACGGGCAATCAGCCCCAGCATTTT
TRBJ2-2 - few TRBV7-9 CASSLPQTAGDPNTGELFF TGTGCCAGCAGCTTACCCCAGACGGCAGGGGACCCGAACACCGGGGAGCTGTTTTTT
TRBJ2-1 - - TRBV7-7 CASSSANLNEQFF TGTGCCAGCAGCTCCGCGAACTTAAATGAGCAGTTCTTC
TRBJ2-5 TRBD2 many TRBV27 CASSLSLAETQETQYF TGTGCCAGCAGTTTATCGCTAGCGGAAACCCAAGAGACCCAGTACTTC
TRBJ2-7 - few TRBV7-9 CASSPRPDEQYF TGTGCCAGCAGCCCGAGGCCTGACGAGCAGTACTTC
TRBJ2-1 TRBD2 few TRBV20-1 CSARLAGEYNEQFF TGCAGTGCTAGATTAGCGGGAGAATACAATGAGCAGTTCTTC
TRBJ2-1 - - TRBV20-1 CSVNRHNEQFF TGCAGTGTCAACAGACACAATGAGCAGTTCTTC
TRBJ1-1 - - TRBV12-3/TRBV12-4 CASSPQSSTEAFF TGTGCCAGCAGTCCTCAATCGAGCACTGAAGCTTTCTTT
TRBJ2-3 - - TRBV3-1 CASSQEQWGYDTDTQYF TGTGCCAGCAGCCAAGAGCAGTGGGGGTATGACACAGATACGCAGTATTTT